This T cell receptor (beta chain) derives from a study of T cell responses to AZD1222 COVID-19 vaccine. Study-level points and caveats: AZD1222 recipients seropositive at baseline numbered only six or seven. Epitopes outside B.1.351 and B.1.1.7 mutated regions reportedly drew nearly half of spike TCRs. The sample set comprised mostly white British donors with more females, and clonal diversity was possibly underestimated.

To note about this clone: The antigen remains undetermined.

Researchers grouped second doses given at about 4 or about 12 weeks into one pool. The protocol was immunoSEQ multiplex PCR, while the TCRdb copy is restricted to in-frame clones and leaves out a portion. The table includes 80,000 or so clones, about nine tenths detected once. CDR1 and CDR2 (germline): ENHRY, SYGVKD. CDR3 length: 15 amino acids. With 1 base removed from V and 5 bases from J, the gap between germline ends came to 9 bases. This specimen was peripheral blood, taken 28 days after the second AZD1222 dose. This sequence originates from an adult who received the AZD1222 COVID-19 vaccine. The J gene is TRBJ1-6, the V gene TRBV10-3; a possible D gene is TRBD1 (5 bases). The CDR3 sequence: CAISELGQDNSPLHF. CDR3 DNA: TGTGCCATCAGTGAGTTGGGGCAGGATAATTCACCCCTCCACTTT.